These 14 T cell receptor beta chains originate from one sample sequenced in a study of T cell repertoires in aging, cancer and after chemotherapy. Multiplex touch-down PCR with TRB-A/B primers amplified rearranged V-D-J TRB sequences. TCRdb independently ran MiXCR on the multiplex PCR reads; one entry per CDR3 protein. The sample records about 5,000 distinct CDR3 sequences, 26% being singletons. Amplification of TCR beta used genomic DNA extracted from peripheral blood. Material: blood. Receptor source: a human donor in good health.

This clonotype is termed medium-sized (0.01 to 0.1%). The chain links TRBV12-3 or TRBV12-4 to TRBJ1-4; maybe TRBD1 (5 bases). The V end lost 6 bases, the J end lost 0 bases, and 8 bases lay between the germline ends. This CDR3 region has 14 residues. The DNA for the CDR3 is TGTGCCAGCAGCTCGACAGCAACTAATGAAAAACTGTTTTTT. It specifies CASSSTATNEKLFF.

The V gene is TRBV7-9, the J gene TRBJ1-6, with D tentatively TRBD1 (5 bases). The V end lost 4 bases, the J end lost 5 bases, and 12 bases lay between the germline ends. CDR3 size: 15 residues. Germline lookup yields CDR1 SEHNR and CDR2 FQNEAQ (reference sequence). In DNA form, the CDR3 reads TGTGCCAGCAGCTCTAGGGGTCCGGATAATTCACCCCTCCACTTT. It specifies CASSSRGPDNSPLHF.

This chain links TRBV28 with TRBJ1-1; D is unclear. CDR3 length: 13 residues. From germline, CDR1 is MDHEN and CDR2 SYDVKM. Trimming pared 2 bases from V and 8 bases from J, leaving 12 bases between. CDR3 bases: TGTGCCAGCAGTTTAGTCGCAGGCCAAGAAGCTTTCTTT. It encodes CASSLVAGQEAFF.

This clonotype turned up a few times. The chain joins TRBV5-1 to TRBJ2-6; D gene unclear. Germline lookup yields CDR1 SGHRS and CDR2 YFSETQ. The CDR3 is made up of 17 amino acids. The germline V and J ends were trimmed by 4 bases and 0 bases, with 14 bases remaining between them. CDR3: CASSISSFSSGANVLTF. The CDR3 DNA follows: TGCGCCAGCAGCATCAGTAGTTTTAGCTCTGGGGCCAACGTCCTGACTTTC.

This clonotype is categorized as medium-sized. CDR3 DNA: TGTGCCGGAAGACTAGCGGGGAACACCGGGGAGCTGTTTTTT. Translated: CAGRLAGNTGELFF. V is TRBV6-6 and J is TRBJ2-2; 10 nucleotides agree with TRBD2. This CDR3 is built from 14 residues. V lost 11 bases and J lost 1; bases outside the gene matches: 4. CDR1 is MNHNY and CDR2 is SVGAGI in the germline V gene (reference sequence).

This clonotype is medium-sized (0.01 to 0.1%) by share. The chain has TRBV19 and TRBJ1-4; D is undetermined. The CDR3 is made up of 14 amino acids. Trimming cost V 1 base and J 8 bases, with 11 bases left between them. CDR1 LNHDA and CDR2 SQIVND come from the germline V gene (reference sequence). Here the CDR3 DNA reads TGTGCCAGTAGTATAGGCGGGTCTGGGGAAAAACTGTTTTTT. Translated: CASSIGGSGEKLFF. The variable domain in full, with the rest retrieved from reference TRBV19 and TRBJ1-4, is DGGITQSPKYLFRKEGQNVTLSCEQNLNHDAMYWYRQDPGQGLRLIYYSQIVNDFQKGDIAEGYSVSREKKESFPLTVTSAQKNPTAFYLCASSIGGSGEKLFFGSGTQLSVL.

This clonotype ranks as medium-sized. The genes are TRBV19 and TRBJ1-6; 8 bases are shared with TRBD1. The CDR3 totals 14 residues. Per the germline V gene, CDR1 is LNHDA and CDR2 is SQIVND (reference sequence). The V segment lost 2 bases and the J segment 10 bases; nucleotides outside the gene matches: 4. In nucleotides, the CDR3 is TGTGCCAGTAGTATAACAGGGGGTGGATCACCCCTCCACTTT. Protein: CASSITGGGSPLHF.

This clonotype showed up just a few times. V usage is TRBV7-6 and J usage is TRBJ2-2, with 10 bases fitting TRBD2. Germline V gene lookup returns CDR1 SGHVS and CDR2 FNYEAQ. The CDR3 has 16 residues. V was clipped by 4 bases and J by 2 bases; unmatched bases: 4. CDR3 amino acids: CASSSGLASNTGELFF. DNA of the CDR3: TGTGCCAGCAGCTCGGGACTAGCGTCTAACACCGGGGAGCTGTTTTTT.

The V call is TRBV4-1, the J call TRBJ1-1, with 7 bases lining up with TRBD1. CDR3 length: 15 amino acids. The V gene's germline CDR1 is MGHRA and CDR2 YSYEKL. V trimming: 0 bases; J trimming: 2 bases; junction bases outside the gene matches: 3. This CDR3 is CASSQEGQPNTEAFF. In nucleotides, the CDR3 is TGCGCCAGCAGCCAAGAGGGACAGCCCAACACTGAAGCTTTCTTT.

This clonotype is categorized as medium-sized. CDR3 loop: CASSPESRGYGYTF. In DNA form, the CDR3 reads TGTGCCAGCTCACCAGAATCCCGAGGCTATGGCTACACCTTC. The rearrangement links TRBV18 to TRBJ1-2; D is unresolved. Germline V CDR1 and CDR2: KGHSH, LQKENI. Trimming took 2 bases from V and 4 from J, leaving 11 bases between them. This CDR3 comprises 14 residues. The full variable domain, in which reference TRBV18 and TRBJ1-2 provide the parts outside the CDR3, is NAGVMQNPRHLVRRRGQEARLRCSPMKGHSHVYWYRQLPEEGLKFMVYLQKENIIDESGMPKERFSAEFPKEGPSILRIQQVVRGDSAAYFCASSPESRGYGYTFGSGTRLTVV.

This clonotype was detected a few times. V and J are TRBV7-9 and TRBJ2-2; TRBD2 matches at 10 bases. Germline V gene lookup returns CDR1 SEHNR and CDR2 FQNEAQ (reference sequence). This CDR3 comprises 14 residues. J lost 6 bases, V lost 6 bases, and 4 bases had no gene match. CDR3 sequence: CASRGLASAGELFF. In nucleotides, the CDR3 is TGTGCCAGCAGGGGACTAGCGTCGGCCGGGGAGCTGTTTTTT.

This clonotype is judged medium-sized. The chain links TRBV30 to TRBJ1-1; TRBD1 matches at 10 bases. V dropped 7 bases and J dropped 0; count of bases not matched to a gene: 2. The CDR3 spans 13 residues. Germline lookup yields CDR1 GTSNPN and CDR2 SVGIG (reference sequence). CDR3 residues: CASDRGMNTEAFF. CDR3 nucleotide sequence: TGTGCCTCGGACAGGGGGATGAACACTGAAGCTTTCTTT.

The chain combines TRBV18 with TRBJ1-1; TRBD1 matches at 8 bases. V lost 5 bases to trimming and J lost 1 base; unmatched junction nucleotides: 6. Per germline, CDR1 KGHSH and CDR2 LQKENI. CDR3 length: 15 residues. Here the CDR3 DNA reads TGTGCCAGCTCATTCAGACAGGGGAAGAACACTGAAGCTTTCTTT. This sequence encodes CASSFRQGKNTEAFF. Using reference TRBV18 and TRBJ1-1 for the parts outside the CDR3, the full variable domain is NAGVMQNPRHLVRRRGQEARLRCSPMKGHSHVYWYRQLPEEGLKFMVYLQKENIIDESGMPKERFSAEFPKEGPSILRIQQVVRGDSAAYFCASSFRQGKNTEAFFGQGTRLTVV.

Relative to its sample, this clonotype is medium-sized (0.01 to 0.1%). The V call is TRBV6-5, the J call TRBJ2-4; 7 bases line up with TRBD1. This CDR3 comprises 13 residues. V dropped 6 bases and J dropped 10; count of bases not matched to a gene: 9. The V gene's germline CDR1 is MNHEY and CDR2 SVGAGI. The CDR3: CASRTDRTRIQYF. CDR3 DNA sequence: TGTGCCAGCAGGACGGACAGGACTCGGATTCAGTACTTC.